The text below deals with one TCR beta chain. This clone's antigen is unknown. No quality values exist for individual bases; no much larger clone is one base distant. The sample comes from a study of technical replicates of blood from a handful of donors listed by TCRdb under 2017. V loses 4 bases of germline sequence and J loses 0 bases, and the interval between the two ends is 18 bases. Measured from the cysteine to the phenylalanine, the CDR3 is 17 residues long. This entry keeps only the CDR3 DNA: 51 bases, framed from base 1. The germline V gene (reference sequence) supplies CDR1 SGHNT and CDR2 YYREEE. The receptor library was made with the immunoSEQ multiplex PCR assay. Drawn from immuneACCESS, this table holds only the in-frame rearrangements with V and J called that TCRdb kept. Clones are partly lost; checked studies trace under half to an unresolved V gene and leave the rest unexplained. This sample lists fewer than 9,500 clones; 91% were detected once. Roughly 9.7% of the sample is in the top ten clones.

This TCR was recovered from a human donor in good health. Sequenced: PBMCs. Recombination joined TRBV5-4 with TRBJ2-3; matching of 6 bases hints at TRBD2 as the D gene. The bases are TGTGCCAGCAGCCTAGACGTCCGGGGGTATAGCACAGATACGCAGTATTTT. This is translated as CASSLDVRGYSTDTQYF.